One and the same sample provided the 9 T cell receptor beta chains below, sequenced in a study of shared T cell receptors in the human thymus. The protocol was immunoSEQ multiplex PCR, while the TCRdb copy is restricted to in-frame clones and leaves out a portion. The sample records hundreds of thousands of clones, 88% being singletons. This same sample was also part of a study on human thymus T cells.

The sequencing input was thymocytes. The receptors stem from a boy in the first two years of life with a congenital heart defect.

The J gene is TRBJ1-2, the V gene TRBV7-9, with a weak D call TRBD1 (5 bases). The V end lost 1 base, the J end lost 5 bases, and 11 bases lay between the germline ends. From germline, CDR1 is SEHNR and CDR2 FQNEAQ (reference sequence). This CDR3 contains 14 residues. CDR3 in DNA: TGTGCCAGCAGCTTAGATAGGGGCCATTATGGCTACACCTTC. Its translation is CASSLDRGHYGYTF.

The V and J genes are TRBV5-4 and TRBJ2-5; no firm D call. V was shortened by 2 bases and J by 1 base, with 6 bases between the two germline ends. The CDR3 length is 13 residues. Germline CDR1 and CDR2: SGHNT and YYREEE (reference sequence). DNA of the CDR3: TGTGCCAGCAGCTTTGCCGGCCAAGAGACCCAGTACTTC. Encoded protein: CASSFAGQETQYF.

The V call is TRBV30, the J call TRBJ2-1, with D possibly being TRBD2 (5 bases). The V end lost 4 bases, the J end lost 2 bases, and 18 bases lay between the germline ends. CDR3 size: 16 residues. Germline CDR1 and CDR2: GTSNPN and SVGIG (reference sequence). CDR3 loop: CAWTRRAAGPYNEQFF. The CDR3 coding sequence is TGTGCCTGGACCCGGCGGGCAGCCGGACCCTACAATGAGCAGTTCTTC.

The gene calls are TRBV11-3 and TRBJ2-1, with a possible D match to TRBD2 (6 bases). The CDR3 is made up of 14 amino acids. The V gene's germline CDR1 is SGHNT and CDR2 YENEEA. V gave up 5 bases and J gave up 7 bases, with 15 bases separating them. CDR3 amino acids: CASSGEREWNEQFF. The CDR3 nucleotides read TGTGCCAGCAGCGGGGAACGGGAGTGGAATGAGCAGTTCTTC. Variable domain in full (rest from reference TRBV11-3 and TRBJ2-1): EAGVVQSPRYKIIEKKQPVAFWCNPISGHNTLYWYLQNLGQGPELLIRYENEEAVDDSQLPKDRFSAERLKGVDSTLKIQPAELGDSAVYLCASSGEREWNEQFFGPGTRLTVL.

The chain uses TRBV29-1 and TRBJ2-7; weak D call: TRBD2 (5 bases). The CDR3 contains 11 residues. V lost 5 bases to trimming and J lost 6 bases, with 11 bases between them. CDR1 is SQVTM, CDR2 ANQGSEA, per germline. DNA for the CDR3: TGCAGCGTTTGTGGAGAGGGCGAGCAGTACTTC. Translated: CSVCGEGEQYF.

The rearrangement joins TRBV19 to TRBJ2-4; 8 positions match TRBD1. The germline CDR1 and CDR2 sequences are LNHDA and SQIVND (reference sequence). The CDR3 is 15 amino acids. V was clipped by 5 bases and J by 5 bases; unmatched bases: 8. CDR3 region: CASSFRTGIENIQYF. CDR3 DNA: TGTGCCAGTAGTTTCCGGACAGGGATCGAAAACATTCAGTACTTC.

The V and J genes are TRBV6-1 and TRBJ1-5, with TRBD1 matching over 12 bases. CDR1 is MNHNS, CDR2 SASEGT, per germline. The V segment lost 4 bases and the J segment 1 base; nucleotides outside the gene matches: 8. This CDR3 has 18 amino acids. This CDR3 is CASSGDRGRNESNQPQHF. DNA for the CDR3: TGTGCCAGCAGTGGGGACAGGGGGCGGAATGAGAGCAATCAGCCCCAGCATTTT.

The gene calls are TRBV11-2 and TRBJ2-7; 8 bases match TRBD1. Per the germline V gene, CDR1 is SGHAT and CDR2 is FQNNGV. J lost 0 bases, V lost 5 bases, and 6 bases had no gene match. This CDR3 region has 15 residues. The CDR3 region has the DNA TGTGCCAGCAGCCCCCGAGGACAGGGCTCCTACGAGCAGTACTTC. Its protein product is CASSPRGQGSYEQYF.

The chain couples TRBV7-2 to TRBJ1-2, with D perhaps TRBD1 (6 bases). Germline lookup yields CDR1 SGHTA and CDR2 FQGNSA. There are 15 residues in the CDR3. Trimming pared 5 bases from V and 4 bases from J, leaving 17 bases between. The CDR3 DNA reads TGTGCCAGCAGCCCCCGCGGGGGGCTGGGCTATGGCTACACCTTC. This encodes CASSPRGGLGYGYTF. The full variable domain, its missing parts supplied by reference TRBV7-2 and TRBJ1-2, is GAGVSQSPSNKVTEKGKDVELRCDPISGHTALYWYRQSLGQGLEFLIYFQGNSAPDKSGLPSDRFSAERTGGSVSTLTIQRTQQEDSAVYLCASSPRGGLGYGYTFGSGTRLTVV.